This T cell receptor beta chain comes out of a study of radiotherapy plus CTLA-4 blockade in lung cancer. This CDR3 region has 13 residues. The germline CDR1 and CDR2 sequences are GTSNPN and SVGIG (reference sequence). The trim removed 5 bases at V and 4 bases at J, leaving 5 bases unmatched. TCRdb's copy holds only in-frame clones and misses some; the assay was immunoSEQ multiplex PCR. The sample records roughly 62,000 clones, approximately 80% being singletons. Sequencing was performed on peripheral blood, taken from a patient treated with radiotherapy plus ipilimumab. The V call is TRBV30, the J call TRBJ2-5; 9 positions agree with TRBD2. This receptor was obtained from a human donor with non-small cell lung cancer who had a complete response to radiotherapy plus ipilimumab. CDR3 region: CAWAGGVGETQYF. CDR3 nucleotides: TGTGCCTGGGCGGGAGGGGTAGGAGAGACCCAGTACTTC.